The 14 T cell receptor beta chains reported below all come from one sample, sequenced in a study of blood T cell repertoires in COVID-19. Only in-frame clones appear in the TCRdb table, and some are missing; sequencing was by immunoSEQ multiplex PCR. The data show around 200,000 clones, with approximately 90% seen just once and more than 0.75% held by the top ten. The sample was PBMCs or T cells enriched from blood (not recorded which). Receptors were obtained from a woman younger than 30 who had recovered from COVID-19.

V gene TRBV7-9 combines with J gene TRBJ1-2; D is unresolved. V was trimmed by 10 bases and J by 7 bases, leaving 22 bases between them. The CDR3 runs 14 residues. Germline CDR1 and CDR2: SEHNR and FQNEAQ (reference sequence). Written as DNA, the CDR3 is TGTGCCATCGGACTTGGGCAGCTCCTTTCTGGCTACACCTTC. It specifies CAIGLGQLLSGYTF. The full variable domain, rest sourced from reference TRBV7-9 and TRBJ1-2, is DTGVSQNPRHKITKRGQNVTFRCDPISEHNRLYWYRQTLGQGPEFLTYFQNEAQLEKSRLLSDRFSAERPKGSFSTLEIQRTEQGDSAMYLCAIGLGQLLSGYTFGSGTRLTVV.

This clone was counted a single time. This rearrangement joins TRBV21-1 to TRBJ1-1; TRBD1 reflects the table's D call only, with no check against the DNA. TRBV21-1 is an annotated pseudogene. The CDR3 is 15 residues long. The CDR3: CASSKRGRVNTEAFF. The CDR3 DNA reads TGTGCCAGCAGCAAAAGGGGCAGGGTAAACACTGAAGCTTTCTTT.

This rearrangement joins TRBV6-1 to TRBJ1-3; TRBD1 aligns across 7 bases. V shed 2 bases and J 4 bases; nucleotides not matched to a gene: 5. Germline CDR1 is MNHNS and CDR2 is SASEGT. There are 15 residues in the CDR3. CDR3 loop: CASSEQQGYGNTIYF. The DNA for the CDR3 is TGTGCCAGCAGTGAACAACAGGGGTACGGAAACACCATATATTTT.

The genes are TRBV6-5 and TRBJ2-2, with D tentatively TRBD2 (5 bases). The germline gives CDR1 MNHEY, CDR2 SVGAGI. The length of the CDR3 is 14 residues. Deletions cut 7 bases from V and 4 bases from J, with 13 bases between. The CDR3 protein is CASTRAIGTGELFF. The CDR3 nucleotides read TGTGCCAGCACGAGGGCTATAGGCACCGGGGAGCTGTTTTTT.

Written as DNA, the CDR3 is TGTGCCAGCAGCAAAGACATTGGGGCGCGCGATGGCTACACCTTC. It is translated as CASSKDIGARDGYTF. The chain joins TRBV11-2 to TRBJ1-2, with D perhaps TRBD1 (5 bases). Germline CDR1 and CDR2: SGHAT and FQNNGV. This CDR3 spans 15 amino acids. The germline V and J ends were trimmed by 5 bases and 6 bases, with 19 bases remaining between them.

The chain uses TRBV5-1 and TRBJ2-7; D ambiguous. Trimming removed 3 bases at V and 2 bases at J, with 9 bases between. CDR3 length: 13 residues. Germline CDR1 reads SGHRS; CDR2 reads YFSETQ. In DNA form, the CDR3 reads TGCGCCAGCAGCTACACAGCCCCCTACGAGCAGTACTTC. It yields the protein CASSYTAPYEQYF.

V and J are TRBV28 and TRBJ1-1, with D perhaps matching TRBD1 (5 bases). The CDR3 sequence is 12 residues long. With 8 bases removed from V and 1 base from J, the gap between germline ends came to 8 bases. Germline loops: CDR1 MDHEN, CDR2 SYDVKM. The CDR3 reads CASQTENTEAFF. The CDR3, as DNA: TGTGCCAGCCAGACAGAGAACACTGAAGCTTTCTTT.

The chain links TRBV28 to TRBJ1-5; 9 bases agree with TRBD1. Germline values: CDR1 MDHEN, CDR2 SYDVKM. This CDR3 region has 16 residues. The V gene end was trimmed by 5 bases and the J gene end by 4 bases; junction bases not matched to a gene: 9. This chain's CDR3 is CASSKSRTGANQPQHF. The CDR3 nucleotides are TGTGCCAGCAGTAAATCACGGACAGGGGCTAATCAGCCCCAGCATTTT. The whole variable domain, filled in from reference TRBV28 and TRBJ1-5, reads DVKVTQSSRYLVKRTGEKVFLECVQDMDHENMFWYRQDPGLGLRLIYFSYDVKMKEKGDIPEGYSVSREKKERFSLILESASTNQTSMYLCASSKSRTGANQPQHFGDGTRLSIL.

The genes are TRBV5-6 and TRBJ1-2; 8 positions match TRBD1. The CDR3 contains 15 residues. CDR1 is SGHDT and CDR2 is YYEEEE in the germline V gene. V lost 2 bases and J lost 1; bases outside the gene matches: 4. CDR3 DNA: TGTGCCAGCAGCTTTGACACAGGGGGTAACTATGGCTACACCTTC. Amino acids: CASSFDTGGNYGYTF.

DNA for the CDR3: TGTGCCAGCTCACCACCTTTCGCGGGTGGCCTGGGAGAGCAGTTCTTC. This gives the protein CASSPPFAGGLGEQFF. The V and J genes are TRBV18 and TRBJ2-1; D is perhaps TRBD2 (5 bases). CDR3 length: 16 residues. Between the trimmed V and J ends, which lost 0 bases and 10 bases, there was a span of 19 bases. Germline CDR1 and CDR2: KGHSH and LQKENI.

The chain carries TRBV15 and TRBJ2-1; D might be TRBD1 (5 bases). Trimming took 0 bases from V and 9 from J, leaving 15 bases between them. Germline CDR1 and CDR2: LNHNV and YYDKDF (reference sequence). The CDR3 totals 15 residues. This CDR3 is CATSRDWPGNTEQFF. CDR3 nucleotides: TGTGCCACCAGCAGAGATTGGCCAGGGAACACTGAGCAGTTCTTC. The full variable domain, completed using reference TRBV15 and TRBJ2-1, is DAMVIQNPRYQVTQFGKPVTLSCSQTLNHNVMYWYQQKSSQAPKLLFHYYDKDFNNEADTPDNFQSRRPNTSFCFLDIRSPGLGDTAMYLCATSRDWPGNTEQFFGPGTRLTVL.

A few counts support this clone. The V gene is TRBV27, the J gene TRBJ1-1, with D tentatively TRBD1 (6 bases). Trimming stripped 6 bases from V and 7 bases from J, with 12 bases between. There are 12 residues in the CDR3. CDR1 and CDR2 from the germline V gene are MNHEY and SMNVEV (reference sequence). The CDR3 sequence is CASRGTGIEAFF. The CDR3 DNA reads TGTGCCAGCAGGGGAACAGGGATTGAAGCTTTCTTT.

V gene TRBV6-5 combines with J gene TRBJ1-2; D gene uncertain. CDR1 and CDR2 from the germline V gene are MNHEY and SVGAGI. CDR3 length: 15 amino acids. Between the trimmed V and J ends, which lost 8 bases and 8 bases, there was a span of 24 bases. CDR3 coding DNA: TGTGCCAGCTCCCTCGTAAGCAGTGGCGGCGTCGGCTACACCTTC. Translation: CASSLVSSGGVGYTF.

The chain employs TRBV6-5 and TRBJ2-2, with D possibly being TRBD2 (6 bases). Per germline, CDR1 MNHEY and CDR2 SVGAGI. V gave up 8 bases and J gave up 3 bases, with 13 bases separating them. The CDR3 covers 14 residues. The CDR3 region is CASLRRDHTGELFF. DNA for the CDR3: TGTGCCAGCCTACGGAGGGATCACACCGGGGAGCTGTTTTTT.